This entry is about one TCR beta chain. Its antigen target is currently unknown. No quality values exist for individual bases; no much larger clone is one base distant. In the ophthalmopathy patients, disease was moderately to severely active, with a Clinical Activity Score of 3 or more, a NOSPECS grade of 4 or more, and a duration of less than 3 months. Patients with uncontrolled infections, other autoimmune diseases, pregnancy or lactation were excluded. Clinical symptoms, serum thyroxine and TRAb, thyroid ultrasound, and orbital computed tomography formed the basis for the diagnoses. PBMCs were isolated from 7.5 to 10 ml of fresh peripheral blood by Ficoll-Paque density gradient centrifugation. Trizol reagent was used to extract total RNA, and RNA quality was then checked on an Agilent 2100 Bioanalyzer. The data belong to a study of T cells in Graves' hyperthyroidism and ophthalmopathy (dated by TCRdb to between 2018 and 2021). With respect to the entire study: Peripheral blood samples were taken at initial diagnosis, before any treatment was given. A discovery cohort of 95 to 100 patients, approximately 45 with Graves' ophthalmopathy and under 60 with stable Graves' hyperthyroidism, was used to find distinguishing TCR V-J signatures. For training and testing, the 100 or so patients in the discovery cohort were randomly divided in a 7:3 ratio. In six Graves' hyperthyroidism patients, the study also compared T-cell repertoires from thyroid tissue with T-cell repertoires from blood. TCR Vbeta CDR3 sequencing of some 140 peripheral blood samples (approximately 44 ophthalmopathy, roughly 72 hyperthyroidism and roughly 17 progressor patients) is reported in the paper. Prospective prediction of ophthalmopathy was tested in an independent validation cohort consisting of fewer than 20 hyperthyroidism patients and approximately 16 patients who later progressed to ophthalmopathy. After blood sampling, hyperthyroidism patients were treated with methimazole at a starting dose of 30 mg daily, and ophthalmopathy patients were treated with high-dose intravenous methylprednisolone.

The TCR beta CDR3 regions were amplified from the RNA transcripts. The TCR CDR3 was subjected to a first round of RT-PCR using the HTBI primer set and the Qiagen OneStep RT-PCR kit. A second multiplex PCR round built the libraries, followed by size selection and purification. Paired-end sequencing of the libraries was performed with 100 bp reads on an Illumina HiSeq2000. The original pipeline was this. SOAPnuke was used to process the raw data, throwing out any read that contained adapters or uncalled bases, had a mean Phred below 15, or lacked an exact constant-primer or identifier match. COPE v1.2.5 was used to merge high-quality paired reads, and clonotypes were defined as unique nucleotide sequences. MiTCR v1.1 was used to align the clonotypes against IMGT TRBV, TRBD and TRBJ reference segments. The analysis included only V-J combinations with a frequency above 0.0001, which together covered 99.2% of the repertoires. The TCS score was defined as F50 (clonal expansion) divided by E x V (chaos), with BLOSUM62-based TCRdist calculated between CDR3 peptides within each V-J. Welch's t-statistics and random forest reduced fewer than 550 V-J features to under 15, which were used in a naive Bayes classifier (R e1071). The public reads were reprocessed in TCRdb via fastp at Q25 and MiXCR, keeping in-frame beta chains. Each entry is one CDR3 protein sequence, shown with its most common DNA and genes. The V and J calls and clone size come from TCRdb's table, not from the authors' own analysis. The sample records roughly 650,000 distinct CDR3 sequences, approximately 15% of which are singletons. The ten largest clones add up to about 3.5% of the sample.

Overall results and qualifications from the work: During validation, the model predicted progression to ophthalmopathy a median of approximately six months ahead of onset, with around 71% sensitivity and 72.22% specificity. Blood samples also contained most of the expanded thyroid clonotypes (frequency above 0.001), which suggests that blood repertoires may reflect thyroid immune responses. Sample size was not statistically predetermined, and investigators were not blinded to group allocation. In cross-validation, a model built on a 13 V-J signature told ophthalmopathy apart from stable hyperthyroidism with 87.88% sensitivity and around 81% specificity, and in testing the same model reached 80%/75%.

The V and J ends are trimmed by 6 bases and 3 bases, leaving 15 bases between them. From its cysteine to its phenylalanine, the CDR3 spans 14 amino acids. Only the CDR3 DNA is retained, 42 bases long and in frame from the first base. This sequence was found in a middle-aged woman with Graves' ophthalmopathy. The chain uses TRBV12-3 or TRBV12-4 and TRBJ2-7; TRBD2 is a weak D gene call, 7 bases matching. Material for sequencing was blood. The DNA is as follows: TGTGCCAGCAGAGGGGGGGGGGCCAGCTACGAGCAGTACTTC. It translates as CASRGGGASYEQYF.